This TCR beta chain was sequenced for a study of blood T cell repertoires in COVID-19. Study context: Some COVID-19 samples were acute and others convalescent; all came from the United States, Italy and Spain.

This clone was seen once. Per the original methods: Amplification of reference gene primers was used by the study to estimate nucleated cell counts. This table comes from immunoSEQ multiplex PCR, and its TCRdb copy is limited to in-frame clones, with some not included. Clone size and the V and J calls come from that table; the DNA yielded D and trimming. The repertoire holds approximately 400,000 clones, with around 88% as singletons. CDR1 MNHEY and CDR2 SVGEGT come from the germline V gene. The CDR3 has 15 amino acids. Trimming cost V 6 bases and J 5 bases; bases outside gene matches: 9. A Seattle source enrolled patients during active infection and followed them longitudinally.

V is TRBV6-2 or TRBV6-3 and J is TRBJ1-5; 8 bases are shared with TRBD1. This clonotype was obtained from a woman in her fifties or sixties with COVID-19, enrolled during active disease. The sequencing sample was made of peripheral blood. The CDR3 region is CASSAGTGQDQPQHF. CDR3 in DNA: TGTGCCAGCAGCGCCGGGACAGGCCAGGATCAGCCCCAGCATTTT.